These 30 T cell receptor beta chains were all obtained from the same sample, sequenced in a study of T cells in women clearing cervical HPV infection (dated by TCRdb to 2017 to 2018). The method behind the library was the immunoSEQ multiplex PCR assay. Held by TCRdb, this immuneACCESS table contains in-frame sequences only and omits some clones. Under half of the omission traces to an unresolved V gene where checked; the cause of the rest is unknown. For this sample, the table gives roughly 30,000 clones. The ten largest clones capture 4% to 5% of the sample. Sequences were obtained from blood buffy coat. All receptors come from a woman between 18 and 75 years old with a cervical HPV16 infection that either progressed to CIN3+ or cleared (not recorded which).

About this clone: The read terminates 3 residues before the CDR3 end, so the remaining end is supplied by the germline J gene. The gene calls are TRBV29-1 and TRBJ2-7, with TRBD1 matching over 9 bases. The V segment lost 3 bases and the J segment 6 bases; nucleotides outside the gene matches: 9. In germline, CDR1 is SQVTM, CDR2 ANQGSEA. The CDR3 totals 14 residues. This CDR3 reads CSVEGDRDFAEQYF. Incomplete CDR3 DNA: TGCAGCGTTGAGGGGGACAGGGATTTTGCCGAG.

For this clone: The CDR3 end falls 3 residues outside the read, so it is completed with the germline J gene. V gene TRBV6-1 combines with J gene TRBJ2-2; tentatively, D is TRBD1 (5 bases). The germline V gene has CDR1 MNHNS and CDR2 SASEGT. Trimming removed 5 bases from V and 3 bases from J, with 13 bases in between. This CDR3 is 15 amino acids long. The covered CDR3 bases are TGTGCCAGCAGTAAAGACAGTCTTGACACCGGGGAG. This codes for CASSKDSLDTGE. The CDR3 in its entirety is CASSKDSLDTGELFF.

The sequenced part of the CDR3 DNA is TGTGCCAGCAGCTTAGCGGGGACAGGGGGGTTAGTCACTGAA. Translating it yields CASSLAGTGGLVTE. The whole CDR3 is CASSLAGTGGLVTEAFF. This chain connects TRBV7-2 to TRBJ1-1, with 11 bases lining up with TRBD1. The read ends 3 residues early relative to the CDR3; the germline J gene fills the gap. CDR1 SGHTA and CDR2 FQGNSA come from the germline V gene. CDR3 length equals 17 residues. After removal of 0 bases from V and 4 bases from J, the junction contained 7 bases not matched to a gene.

Comments on this clone: The missing CDR3 end, 3 residues past where the read stops, is filled in from the germline J gene. This chain links TRBV9 with TRBJ2-1; the match to TRBD1 covers 9 bases. Germline-derived CDR1 and CDR2 are SGDLS and YYNGEE. The CDR3 contains 17 residues. With 0 bases clipped from V and 3 bases from J, the junction kept 7 bases outside the gene matches. The CDR3 loop reads CASSVEGGTGFYNEQFF. The sequenced CDR3 bases are TGTGCCAGCAGCGTAGAGGGAGGGACAGGGTTCTACAATGAG.

For this clone: The CDR3 end lies 3 residues beyond the end of the read and is filled in from the germline J gene. J is TRBJ1-5 and V is TRBV19, with D perhaps TRBD1 (5 bases). Deletions cut 5 bases from V and 3 bases from J, with 17 bases between. In germline, CDR1 is LNHDA, CDR2 SQIVND (reference sequence). This CDR3 has 16 amino acids. CDR3 residues: CASSVGIQVPNQPQHF. Partial CDR3 DNA: TGTGCCAGTAGTGTGGGTATACAGGTCCCCAATCAGCCC.

Concerning this clone: The CDR3 end is not reached by the read, which stops 3 residues before it; the germline J gene fills it in. This chain links TRBV5-6 with TRBJ2-7; 7 bases are shared with TRBD1. V dropped 2 bases and J dropped 0; count of bases not matched to a gene: 5. This CDR3 has 15 amino acids. Germline V lookup: CDR1 SGHDT, CDR2 YYEEEE. The DNA read from the CDR3 is TGTGCCAGCAGCTTAGGGGGCGCAAGCTCCTACGAG. Translating gives CASSLGGASSYE. The complete CDR3 sequence is CASSLGGASSYEQYF.

Comments on this clone: The CDR3 end falls 3 residues outside the read, so it is completed with the germline J gene. The rearrangement joins TRBV4-2 to TRBJ2-7; 12 bases are a match to TRBD2. Unmatched junction bases numbered 7, after V lost 5 bases and J lost 2 bases. CDR1 is LGHNA and CDR2 is YNFKEQ in the germline V gene. The CDR3 runs to 16 residues. The CDR3: CASSGTTSGGPYEQYF. The CDR3 bases that were read are TGTGCCAGCAGCGGAACGACTAGCGGGGGTCCCTACGAG.

As regards this clone: The sequenced fragment ends 3 residues before the CDR3 boundary, so the rest is inferred from the germline J gene. The chain combines TRBV30 with TRBJ2-1, with 8 bases aligning to TRBD1. The CDR3 length is 15 residues. After removal of 2 bases from V and 6 bases from J, the junction contained 9 bases not matched to a gene. The germline CDR1 and CDR2 sequences are GTSNPN and SVGIG (reference sequence). The CDR3 here is CAWSLPGTGSNEQFF. CDR3 DNA (partial): TGTGCCTGGAGTTTGCCCGGGACAGGATCCAATGAG.

On this clone itself: Read data end 3 residues before the CDR3 end; the end is taken from the germline J gene. V gene TRBV29-1 combines with J gene TRBJ2-7, with D tentatively TRBD2 (6 bases). V dropped 0 bases and J dropped 4 bases, with 16 bases sitting between them. Germline V CDR1 and CDR2: SQVTM, ANQGSEA. CDR3 length: 15 residues. The sequenced part of the CDR3 DNA is TGCAGCGTTGAAGATTGGGGGACTGAGCCTTACGAG. Residues: CSVEDWGTEPYE. The full CDR3 reads CSVEDWGTEPYEQYF.

As concerns this clone: The CDR3 end is not reached by the read, which stops 3 residues before it; the germline J gene fills it in. This chain connects TRBV5-4 to TRBJ1-1, with unresolved D. The CDR3 length is 15 residues. Per germline, CDR1 SGHNT and CDR2 YYREEE (reference sequence). Trimming removed 4 bases at V and 3 bases at J, with 16 bases between. The sequenced CDR3 bases are TGTGCCAGCAGCAAGCGGGGAGCCGACGACACTGAA. Translated: CASSKRGADDTE. The entire CDR3 protein reads CASSKRGADDTEAFF.

About this clone itself: Read data end 3 residues before the CDR3 end; the end is taken from the germline J gene. The chain uses TRBV5-1 and TRBJ2-5, with a weak D call TRBD1 (6 bases). V gave up 4 bases and J gave up 0 bases, with 10 bases separating them. This CDR3 has 14 amino acids. Germline V gene data show CDR1 as SGHRS and CDR2 as YFSETQ. The sequenced CDR3 bases are TGCGCCAGCAGCACCCAGGGGAACCAAGAGACC. Residues: CASSTQGNQET. The entire CDR3 is CASSTQGNQETQYF.

Note on this clone: Read sequence stops 3 residues before the CDR3 end, and the germline J gene provides the missing end. The J gene is TRBJ1-1, the V gene TRBV19; TRBD1 matches at 8 bases. The germline V gene encodes CDR1 LNHDA and CDR2 SQIVND (reference sequence). This CDR3 has 14 amino acids. The CDR3 here is CASNEQGAEAEAFF. CDR3 DNA, as far as it was read: TGTGCCAGTAACGAGCAGGGGGCCGAAGCGGAA.

Comment on this clone: The read gets to within 3 residues of the CDR3 end, and the germline J gene fills in the rest. The V gene is TRBV6-1, the J gene TRBJ1-3; 7 bases align to TRBD1. V lost 1 base and J lost 3; bases outside the gene matches: 3. The CDR3 runs 15 residues. CDR1 MNHNS and CDR2 SASEGT come from the germline V gene. CDR3 protein: CASSEEGASGNTIYF. Partial CDR3 DNA: TGTGCCAGCAGTGAAGAGGGGGCTAGTGGAAACACC.

Of note for this clone: Read coverage stops 3 residues before the CDR3 terminus; the germline J gene supplies the remainder. The chain employs TRBV20-1 and TRBJ2-5; D might be TRBD1 (6 bases). The CDR3 covers 15 residues. V lost 0 bases and J 1 base, leaving 12 bases between the germline ends. Per the germline V gene, CDR1 is DFQATT and CDR2 is SNEGSKA (reference sequence). CDR3 bases read: TGCAGTGCTAGAGACCCAGGGGCCACCCAAGAGACC. It codes for CSARDPGATQET. The CDR3, in full, reads CSARDPGATQETQYF.

Regarding this clone: The CDR3 end is not reached by the read, which stops 3 residues before it; the germline J gene fills it in. This sequence joins TRBV29-1 and TRBJ2-7; TRBD1 agrees at 10 bases. This CDR3 comprises 13 residues. Germline V gene lookup returns CDR1 SQVTM and CDR2 ANQGSEA. With V trimmed by 5 bases and J by 6 bases, 7 bases remained unmatched. The CDR3 is CSVTGTGVSEQYF. The DNA read from the CDR3 is TGCAGCGTTACGGGGACAGGGGTAAGCGAG.

The covered CDR3 bases are TGTGCCAGCAGTGACTCGATCGGGGGCACAGATACG. This gives the protein CASSDSIGGTDT. The whole CDR3 sequence reads CASSDSIGGTDTQYF. The genes are TRBV6-4 and TRBJ2-3, with D tentatively TRBD2 (5 bases). Sequencing ends 3 residues short of the CDR3 end; the germline J gene provides the rest. This CDR3 has 15 residues. Between the trimmed V and J ends, which lost 0 bases and 1 base, there was a span of 8 bases. CDR1 MRHNA and CDR2 SNTAGT come from the germline V gene.

Regarding this clone: The read gets to within 3 residues of the CDR3 end, and the germline J gene fills in the rest. The V gene is TRBV11-2, the J gene TRBJ2-7; TRBD1 aligns across 9 bases. V was clipped by 4 bases and J by 6 bases; unmatched bases: 7. The CDR3 totals 14 residues. CDR1 is SGHAT and CDR2 is FQNNGV in the germline V gene. CDR3 DNA (partial): TGTGCCAGCAGCTGGGACAGGGCATCGCTCGAG. The encoded protein is CASSWDRASLE. The entire CDR3 protein is CASSWDRASLEQYF.

Concerning this clone itself: The read falls 3 residues short of the CDR3 end, and the missing part is taken from the germline J gene. The chain couples TRBV14 to TRBJ1-1, with D tentatively TRBD1 (6 bases). Trimming pared 3 bases from V and 3 bases from J, leaving 17 bases between. Germline CDR1 is SGHDN and CDR2 is FVKESK. The CDR3 runs 16 residues. CDR3 DNA, as far as it was read: TGTGCCAGCAGCCACGAGGGGGAGGTGGTTTACACTGAA. This codes for CASSHEGEVVYTE. The CDR3 as a whole reads CASSHEGEVVYTEAFF.

To note about this clone: The read halts 3 residues ahead of the CDR3 end, with the missing end drawn from the germline J gene. The chain recombines TRBV28 with TRBJ2-4; no clear D. Trimming left V 6 bases short and J 0 bases short, with 12 bases between. Germline V gene sequence: CDR1 MDHEN, CDR2 SYDVKM. CDR3 length equals 15 residues. CDR3 protein: CASRNKRLAKNIQYF. The DNA read from the CDR3 is TGTGCCAGCAGGAACAAGAGGCTAGCCAAAAACATT.

Comments on this clone: Read data end 3 residues before the CDR3 end; the end is taken from the germline J gene. The J gene is TRBJ1-1, the V gene TRBV10-2; 7 nucleotides align to TRBD1. The CDR3 is 14 amino acids. Germline CDR1 and CDR2: WSHSY and SAAADI. The V and J ends lost 8 bases and 1 base, in that order; junction bases with no gene match: 7. The CDR3 DNA, read in part, is TGCGCCAGCGGCGACCCAGGGGGGAACACTGAA. Protein product: CASGDPGGNTE. The CDR3 in its entirety is CASGDPGGNTEAFF.

Worth noting for this clone: The junction differs from germline at one of its ends, possibly a read error. CDR3 DNA, as far as it was read: TGTGCCAGCAGGTTAGGGGCCGCTTCCTACGAG. Its protein is CASRLGAASYE. The entire CDR3 protein reads CASRLGAASYEQYF. The chain uses TRBV7-2 and TRBJ2-7; TRBD1 might be the D (5 bases). The CDR3 end falls 3 residues outside the read, so it is completed with the germline J gene. Germline V gene lookup returns CDR1 SGHTA and CDR2 FQGNSA. This CDR3 spans 14 amino acids.

In regard to this clone: Read data end 3 residues before the CDR3 end; the end is taken from the germline J gene. The chain is built from TRBV18 and TRBJ1-3, with TRBD1 as a possible D gene (5 bases). Germline values: CDR1 KGHSH, CDR2 LQKENI. The length of the CDR3 is 13 residues. Deletions cut 3 bases from V and 7 bases from J, with 10 bases between. Here the CDR3 reads CASSPAGGNTIYF. The sequenced CDR3 bases are TGTGCCAGCTCACCTGCGGGGGGGAACACC.

Concerning this clone: Coverage ceases 3 residues before the CDR3 finishes, and the germline J gene fills in the end. The chain links TRBV6-1 to TRBJ2-2, with D hard to call. V was shortened by 3 bases and J by 6 bases, with 8 bases between the two germline ends. Germline CDR1 is MNHNS and CDR2 is SASEGT. CDR3 size: 13 residues. The CDR3 sequence: CASSDSGPGELFF. CDR3 DNA, as far as it was read: TGTGCCAGCAGTGATAGTGGGCCCGGGGAG.

As for this clone: The CDR3 end is not reached by the read, which stops 3 residues before it; the germline J gene fills it in. The chain recombines TRBV6-1 with TRBJ2-3; D is undetermined. From germline, CDR1 is MNHNS and CDR2 SASEGT. This CDR3 is built from 13 residues. The sequenced part of the CDR3 DNA is TGTGCCAGCAGTGAGGTTAGCAATCAGCCG. It translates to CASSEVSNQP. The entire CDR3 is CASSEVSNQPQYF.

Comments on this clone: The read comes to an end 3 residues before the CDR3 does, leaving the germline J gene to fill in the end. This chain joins TRBV6-2 or TRBV6-3 and TRBJ1-3, with a weak D call TRBD1 (5 bases). The V and J ends lost 2 bases and 4 bases respectively, with 9 bases between them. Germline V gene sequence: CDR1 MNHEY, CDR2 SVGEGT. The CDR3 loop spans 14 amino acids. The CDR3 loop is CASSYGAAGNTIYF. CDR3 DNA (partial): TGTGCCAGCAGTTACGGGGCAGCAGGAAACACC.

Partial CDR3 DNA: TGTGCCAGCTCACCACCAGGGGGCGCGGCTGGGGCCAACGTC. It translates to CASSPPGGAAGANV. Given in full, the CDR3 is CASSPPGGAAGANVLTF. The rearrangement joins TRBV18 to TRBJ2-6; 7 nucleotides match TRBD1. The sequence runs out 3 residues before the end of the CDR3; the remainder is reconstructed from the germline J gene. The V and J ends lost 0 bases and 2 bases, in that order; junction bases with no gene match: 4. The germline gives CDR1 KGHSH, CDR2 LQKENI. This CDR3 has 17 amino acids.

Note on this clone: Read coverage stops 3 residues before the CDR3 terminus; the germline J gene supplies the remainder. V usage is TRBV6-4 and J usage is TRBJ1-1, with D unresolved. The CDR3 sequence is 14 residues long. Trimming took off 0 bases at V and 5 bases at J, with 10 bases between the two ends. Germline-derived CDR1 and CDR2 are MRHNA and SNTAGT. The part of the CDR3 DNA that was read is TGTGCCAGCAGTGACTCGTCAAAGGGTACTGAA. Translation: CASSDSSKGTE. The whole CDR3 sequence is CASSDSSKGTEAFF.

Points on this clone: The read ends 3 residues shy of where the CDR3 ends; the end is completed using the germline J gene. The rearrangement uses TRBV6-2 or TRBV6-3 and TRBJ2-3, with D maybe TRBD2 (5 bases). Germline CDR1 and CDR2: MNHEY and SVGEGT. V was trimmed by 0 bases and J by 0 bases, leaving 10 bases between them. This CDR3 is 16 amino acids long. The DNA read from the CDR3 is TGTGCCAGCAGTTACTCGGTGGCTAGCAGCACAGATACG. Translating gives CASSYSVASSTDT. Given in full, the CDR3 is CASSYSVASSTDTQYF.

Worth noting for this clone: The read terminates 3 residues before the CDR3 end, so the remaining end is supplied by the germline J gene. V usage is TRBV19 and J usage is TRBJ1-6, with 12 bases that match TRBD1. CDR1 LNHDA and CDR2 SQIVND come from the germline V gene (reference sequence). This CDR3 spans 16 amino acids. J was trimmed by 6 bases and V by 5 bases; bases with no gene match: 5. CDR3 in amino acids: CASSQGTGGGNSPLHF. The CDR3 bases that were read are TGTGCCAGTAGTCAAGGGACAGGGGGCGGTAATTCACCC.

Notes on this clone: The CDR3 is cut off 3 residues early in the read; its end comes from the germline J gene. The chain recombines TRBV7-2 with TRBJ1-1; D perhaps matches TRBD1 (5 bases). Trimming removed 2 bases at V and 0 bases at J, with 7 bases between. The germline V gene encodes CDR1 SGHTA and CDR2 FQGNSA. The CDR3 totals 14 residues. The CDR3 loop is CASSLSGLNTEAFF. CDR3 bases read: TGTGCCAGCAGCTTATCAGGGTTGAACACTGAA.